This T cell receptor (beta chain) was identified during a study of blood T cell repertoires in COVID-19 (TCRdb year 2020). Study-level background: Samples from collaborators originated in the United States, Italy and Spain and spanned both the acute and convalescent phases of COVID-19. The prospective study material was composed of cDNA or gDNA derived from T cells, B-cell-depleted T cells, or PBMCs. HLA class I and class II types, where available, came from metadata supplied by the sample provider rather than from assay-based typing. Samples came from the ongoing ImmuneRACE study (first 160 participants) plus 1,254 subjects from 6 global collaborators. A freely available public database, intended as a resource for researchers studying the immune response to SARS-CoV-2, is where the repertoires were released. The sample metadata nearly always contained a de-identified subject ID, COVID-19 status, age in years and sex. Subjects who had been exposed to COVID-19, were actively infected with it, or had recovered from it provided the deeply sampled blood TCRbeta repertoires that made up the dataset. Study-wide findings and limitations: Clinical and demographic metadata were provided uncurated, with the amount varying by source and participant.

The immunoSEQ Assay, a bias-controlled multiplex PCR, was used to amplify TCRbeta CDR3 regions from genomic DNA. On the study's bioinformatics: The number of nucleated cells in each sample was estimated from the amplification of reference gene primers within the assay. To quantify the absolute abundance of each unique TCRbeta CDR3 rearrangement, sequence reads were collapsed and filtered. For each sample, productive Simpson clonality was calculated by taking the square root of Simpson's diversity index across productive rearrangements. Entries here come from immuneACCESS through TCRdb and include only in-frame sequences with V and J called. Some clones fail to appear in such tables; in the studies checked, an unresolved V gene covers under half of the shortfall, and the cause of the remainder is unknown. V, J and clone size derive from that table, while D and trimming were established from the DNA sequence. Present in this sample are tens of thousands of clones, more than 75% of which were seen just once. About 15% of the sample belongs to the ten largest clones.

A note on this clone: Its binding antigen is unknown. Base qualities are not provided; no much larger clone lies one nucleotide away.

One collaborating source in Seattle enrolled patients during active infection and followed them longitudinally through the course of disease. Whole blood was collected in K2EDTA tubes by collaborating institutions according to the institutions' own protocols. For TCRbeta analysis, collaborators shipped samples in one of three forms: frozen whole blood, isolated PBMCs, or DNA extracted from either of those sample types. Clipping removes 5 bases from V and 3 bases from J, with 9 as the unmatched junction base count. The CDR3 sequence holds 15 residues, the cysteine and phenylalanine included. The read is trimmed to its CDR3 DNA, 45 bases read in frame from base 1. Sequences SGHTA (CDR1) and FQGNSA (CDR2) are obtained from the germline V gene.

The rearranged segments are TRBV7-2 and TRBJ2-7, with 8 bases matching TRBD2. The sequence derives from a man aged 35 to 55 with COVID-19, enrolled during active disease. The sample comprised peripheral blood. The nucleotide sequence is given as TGTGCCAGCAGCGTGGGAGCGGGGGCCCTCTACGAGCAGTACTTC. Its coded protein is CASSVGAGALYEQYF.